This passage covers 3 T cell receptor beta chains from one sample sequenced in a study of T cells after yellow fever vaccination. TCRdb reprocessed the 5' RACE reads with MiXCR, giving one entry per CDR3 protein. In the table there are some 320,000 distinct CDR3 sequences, 3.5% to 4.5% of which are singletons. Sequencing was performed on PBMCs, taken 15 days after the yellow fever booster vaccination. Receptor source: a man between 18 and 29 years old who received the YFV17D yellow fever vaccine.

The sample holds many counts of this clonotype. The gene calls are TRBV6-5 and TRBJ1-6; unclear D gene. V gave up 0 bases and J gave up 7 bases, with 16 bases separating them. This CDR3 is 17 amino acids long. CDR1 is MNHEY, CDR2 SVGAGI, per germline. The DNA for the CDR3 is TGTGCCAGCAGTTACTCGAGTGTGGGAGCCCCAAATTCACCCCTCCACTTT. Protein product: CASSYSSVGAPNSPLHF.

This clonotype was observed a few times. The chain links TRBV6-2 or TRBV6-3 to TRBJ1-4; TRBD1 matches 8 bases. Trimming took 4 bases from V and 7 from J; bases not matched to a gene: 8. The CDR3 loop spans 15 amino acids. Germline V CDR1 and CDR2: MNHEY, SVGEGT. The CDR3 bases are TGTGCCAGCAGTTTATTTAGCAGGGGGCGTGAAAAACTGTTTTTT. It is translated as CASSLFSRGREKLFF.

This clonotype was detected ten times or more. The chain joins TRBV7-6 to TRBJ2-7; D gene unclear. Germline V gene data show CDR1 as SGHVS and CDR2 as FNYEAQ. This CDR3 is built from 14 residues. Trimming took 2 bases from V and 0 from J, leaving 8 bases between them. CDR3 residues: CASSLLDNSYEQYF. CDR3 nucleotides: TGTGCCAGCAGCTTACTAGATAACTCCTACGAGCAGTACTTC. Supplemented by reference TRBV7-6 and TRBJ2-7, the full variable domain reads GAGVSQSPRYKVTKRGQDVALRCDPISGHVSLYWYRQALGQGPEFLTYFNYEAQQDKSGLPNDRFSAERPEGSISTLTIQRTEQRDSAMYRCASSLLDNSYEQYFGPGTRLTVT.